This entry is about one TCR beta chain. Its cognate antigen is unknown. In germline, CDR1 is SGDLS, CDR2 YYNGEE. The junction had 13 bases not matched to a gene; V was cut back by 4 bases and J by 5 bases. This CDR3 has 17 residues. One entry per CDR3 protein results from TCRdb running MiXCR on the 5' RACE reads. The repertoire holds a few hundred thousand distinct CDR3 sequences, around 3.9% seen once, with 20% to 25% in the top ten. The source of the sample is a study of T cells after yellow fever vaccination. Study-level findings and limits: Reappearing after the booster were most of the clones from primary vaccination (roughly 95% CD4, 85% to 90% CD8). Some clonotypes were seen in both the CD4 and the CD8 compartments. These made up a small share and likely arose from convergent recombination.

This clonotype originated in a man aged 18 to 30 who received the YFV17D yellow fever vaccine. V usage is TRBV9 and J usage is TRBJ2-5; 11 bases match TRBD2. The sample in question was PBMCs, obtained 5 days after the yellow fever booster vaccination. The CDR3, as DNA: TGTGCCAGCAGCACCGGTAGCCTAGCGGGGGGTATGGAGACCCAGTACTTC. Protein sequence: CASSTGSLAGGMETQYF.